The rows below give T cell receptor beta chains drawn from one sample of a study of T cell changes during pregnancy in multiple sclerosis. Using immunoSEQ multiplex PCR, the repertoire was profiled, and TCRdb retains in-frame clones only, with some absent. The sample includes around 61,000 clones, just under 90% of them seen just once. The source material was peripheral blood from another person, used as feeder cells. These receptors all stem from a human donor whose cells served as feeder cells for cultures in a pregnancy study. The CDR3 runs from the conserved cysteine through the conserved F or W. Fields, in order: V gene, J gene, CDR3 length, D gene, clone size, CDR3 protein, CDR3 DNA. The D gene is left open where the match is weak. Size values are once, few and many counts, or a class for expanded clones, and some rows have none.

V: TRBV5-1
J: TRBJ2-1
length: 16
D: TRBD1
size: NA
CDR3: CASSTWDRGEYNEQFF
DNA: TGCGCCAGCAGCACCTGGGACAGGGGGGAATACAATGAGCAGTTCTTC

V: TRBV11-2
J: TRBJ2-5
length: 16
D: NA
size: once
CDR3: CASSFRHGREDATQYF
DNA: TGTGCCAGCAGCTTCCGCCACGGCAGGGAGGACGCGACCCAGTACTTC

V: TRBV14
J: TRBJ1-1
length: 16
D: NA
size: NA
CDR3: CASSQGPVWYRGEAFF
DNA: TGTGCCAGCAGCCAAGGGCCTGTTTGGTATAGGGGTGAAGCTTTCTTT

V: TRBV5-4
J: TRBJ2-1
length: 13
D: NA
size: NA
CDR3: CASSLWQVNEQFF
DNA: TGTGCCAGCAGCTTGTGGCAGGTCAATGAGCAGTTCTTC

V: TRBV28
J: TRBJ1-2
length: 15
D: TRBD1
size: NA
CDR3: CASRPRDRGQYGYTF
DNA: TGTGCCAGCAGACCCCGGGACAGGGGGCAATATGGCTACACCTTC

V: TRBV5-1
J: TRBJ1-1
length: 15
D: NA
size: NA
CDR3: CASTPGSAGNTEAFF
DNA: TGCGCCAGCACCCCCGGGTCGGCGGGGAACACTGAAGCTTTCTTT

V: TRBV4-3
J: TRBJ1-2
length: 15
D: NA
size: medium-sized
CDR3: CASSQELGTDYGYTF
DNA: TGCGCCAGCAGCCAAGAGCTGGGAACGGACTATGGCTACACCTTC

V: TRBV10-3
J: TRBJ2-1
length: 14
D: TRBD2
size: NA
CDR3: CAISDGGGNTEQFF
DNA: TGTGCCATCAGTGATGGGGGGGGTAATACTGAGCAGTTCTTC

V: TRBV18
J: TRBJ2-1
length: 15
D: TRBD2
size: NA
CDR3: CASSPQRWGGNEQFF
DNA: TGTGCCAGCTCACCCCAGCGTTGGGGGGGGAATGAGCAGTTCTTC

V: TRBV7-2
J: TRBJ2-1
length: 13
D: NA
size: NA
CDR3: CASSFDSNNEQFF
DNA: TGTGCCAGCAGCTTCGACTCCAACAATGAGCAGTTCTTC

V: TRBV5-6
J: TRBJ1-2
length: 18
D: TRBD1
size: NA
CDR3: CASSPPTGGAGWSYGYTF
DNA: TGTGCCAGCAGCCCCCCCACAGGGGGCGCAGGCTGGAGCTATGGCTACACCTTC

V: TRBV5-4
J: TRBJ2-3
length: 15
D: TRBD1
size: NA
CDR3: CASSSGQGAKDTQYF
DNA: TGTGCCAGCAGCTCGGGACAGGGGGCGAAAGATACGCAGTATTTT

V: TRBV6-6
J: TRBJ2-2
length: 16
D: NA
size: NA
CDR3: CASSPLGFMNTGELFF
DNA: TGTGCCAGCAGCCCGCTCGGATTCATGAACACCGGGGAGCTGTTTTTT

V: TRBV30
J: TRBJ2-1
length: 11
D: NA
size: NA
CDR3: CAWSPYNEQFF
DNA: TGTGCCTGGTCGCCTTACAATGAGCAGTTCTTC

V: TRBV30
J: TRBJ2-7
length: 15
D: TRBD2
size: NA
CDR3: CAWSALGLAGAGQYF
DNA: TGTGCCTGGAGTGCGCTGGGACTAGCGGGAGCGGGGCAGTACTTC

V: TRBV2
J: TRBJ1-1
length: 16
D: NA
size: NA
CDR3: CASSEDGVRGGTEAFF
DNA: TGTGCCAGCAGTGAAGACGGCGTTCGAGGTGGGACTGAAGCTTTCTTT

V: TRBV29-1
J: TRBJ2-7
length: 14
D: NA
size: NA
CDR3: CSVSQGIMSYEQYF
DNA: TGCAGCGTTAGCCAGGGAATTATGTCCTACGAGCAGTACTTC

V: TRBV5-6
J: TRBJ1-1
length: 14
D: NA
size: NA
CDR3: CASSFTGTNTEAFF
DNA: TGTGCCAGCAGCTTCACCGGGACAAACACTGAAGCTTTCTTT

V: TRBV27
J: TRBJ1-1
length: 16
D: TRBD1
size: NA
CDR3: CASSPLGQAKNTEAFF
DNA: TGTGCCAGCAGTCCCCTAGGACAGGCCAAGAACACTGAAGCTTTCTTT

V: TRBV2
J: TRBJ2-2
length: 14
D: NA
size: NA
CDR3: CANKRSTNTGELFF
DNA: TGTGCCAACAAGCGGTCTACGAACACCGGGGAGCTGTTTTTT

V: TRBV5-4
J: TRBJ2-1
length: 15
D: TRBD2
size: once
CDR3: CASSPSGESYNEQFF
DNA: TGTGCCAGCAGTCCTAGCGGGGAATCCTACAATGAGCAGTTCTTC

V: TRBV30
J: TRBJ1-1
length: 14
D: NA
size: NA
CDR3: CAWSRGGVNTEAFF
DNA: TGTGCCTGGAGTCGAGGCGGGGTGAACACTGAAGCTTTCTTT